This T cell receptor beta chain was sequenced in a study of CD8+CD57+ T cells in acquired aplastic anemia. The CDR3 extends over 15 amino acids. Trimming removed 1 base from V and 5 bases from J; junction bases left unmatched: 3. Germline values: CDR1 SGHTA, CDR2 FQGNSA. Genomic DNA, the template, was used for profiling of the TCR beta VDJ and CDR3. TCRdb called the reads again in MiXCR, with one record for every CDR3 protein. The sample contains approximately 200,000 distinct CDR3 sequences, over 40% of which appear only once. By flow cytometry, patients selected for sequencing had shown an expansion of CD8+CD57+ cells. Among the patients, all had severe acquired aplastic anemia. This clonotype was counted at least ten times.

The sequencing sample was made of sorted CD4+, CD8+, or CD8+CD57+ T cells (not recorded which) from PBMCs. This TCR was sampled from a human donor with aplastic anemia. The chain uses TRBV7-2 and TRBJ2-2; TRBD2 agrees at 8 bases. CDR3 sequence (DNA): TGTGCCAGCAGCTTAGTCGGGGGGGTTACCGGGGAGCTGTTTTTT. Its translation is CASSLVGGVTGELFF.